Presented here are 23 T cell receptor beta chains from one specimen sequenced in a study of T cells expressing NK-cell markers. TCRdb reprocessed the 5' RACE reads and stores each CDR3 protein as one record, lacking DNA. The sample includes 200,000 to 300,000 distinct CDR3 sequences. Sequencing was performed on blood T cells: a sorted CD56 or NKG2C T cell subset, CD4+ or CD8+ T cells, or bulk PBMC T cells (not recorded which). These receptors all come from a young man in good health.

CDR3 loop: CSAGGQETQYF. The rearrangement joins TRBV20-1 to TRBJ2-5. This CDR3 contains 11 residues. CDR1 DFQATT and CDR2 SNEGSKA come from the germline V gene (reference sequence).

The V call is TRBV29-1, the J call TRBJ2-1; there is no DNA to check the TCRdb D call of TRBD2. This CDR3 is built from 12 residues. In germline, CDR1 is SQVTM, CDR2 ANQGSEA. CDR3 sequence reads: CSVEREGLDLFF.

The chain carries TRBV20-1 and TRBJ2-1; there is no DNA to check the TCRdb D call of TRBD1. Germline CDR1 and CDR2: DFQATT and SNEGSKA (reference sequence). The CDR3 length is 11 residues. CDR3 region: CSREIYNEQFF.

The chain has TRBV6-5 and TRBJ2-1; TCRdb selects TRBD1, and the lack of DNA leaves this call unchecked. In germline, CDR1 is MNHEY, CDR2 SVGAGI. This CDR3 is 15 amino acids long. The CDR3 sequence: CASSYSYTGSYEQFF.

The gene calls are TRBV7-8 and TRBJ2-3; TCRdb picks TRBD1, but there is no DNA to check that call. Germline assignment: CDR1 SGHVS and CDR2 FQNEAQ. The CDR3 extends over 15 amino acids. The CDR3 protein is CASLGGAEFTDTQYF.

The gene calls are TRBV20-1 and TRBJ2-3; the TRBD1 assignment by TCRdb is unverifiable without DNA. CDR1 and CDR2 from the germline V gene are DFQATT and SNEGSKA (reference sequence). CDR3 length: 15 residues. CDR3 amino acids: CSASSDRGITDTQYF.

The chain carries TRBV20-1 and TRBJ1-2. Per germline, CDR1 DFQATT and CDR2 SNEGSKA (reference sequence). The CDR3 sequence is 13 residues long. The CDR3 is CSARDLGRYGYTF.

V usage is TRBV10-3 and J usage is TRBJ2-2; the TRBD1 assignment by TCRdb is unverifiable without DNA. The CDR3 is made up of 14 amino acids. Germline CDR1 reads ENHRY; CDR2 reads SYGVKD. CDR3 sequence: CAIRGTGRTGELFF.

The chain joins TRBV20-1 to TRBJ1-4; TCRdb returns TRBD1, unconfirmable since there is no DNA. Germline V gene lookup returns CDR1 DFQATT and CDR2 SNEGSKA (reference sequence). This CDR3 is built from 15 residues. CDR3 sequence reads: CSARPATGSNEKLFF.

The chain has TRBV6-2 or TRBV6-3 and TRBJ2-6. The CDR3 length is 17 residues. Germline V CDR1 and CDR2: MNHEY, SVGEGT. CDR3: CATRRKSISSGANVLTF.

This chain's CDR3 is CSVVTAGAGANVLTF. The V call is TRBV29-1, the J call TRBJ2-6; TCRdb selects TRBD1, and the lack of DNA leaves this call unchecked. Germline V CDR1 and CDR2: SQVTM, ANQGSEA. The CDR3 totals 15 residues.

The chain uses TRBV4-2 and TRBJ1-2; as DNA is missing, the TRBD1 call by TCRdb cannot be tested. The CDR3 length is 15 residues. Germline V gene sequence: CDR1 LGHNA, CDR2 YNFKEQ. CDR3 amino acids: CASSLSQGQGDGYTF.

The V and J genes are TRBV30 and TRBJ1-1; with no DNA, the TCRdb D assignment of TRBD1 cannot be verified. Germline lookup yields CDR1 GTSNPN and CDR2 SVGIG (reference sequence). This CDR3 is 14 amino acids long. This CDR3 reads CAWRIGGARSEAFF.

The V call is TRBV20-1, the J call TRBJ2-3; TCRdb reports TRBD1, a call that lacks DNA to check it against. There are 15 residues in the CDR3. CDR1 is DFQATT, CDR2 SNEGSKA, per germline (reference sequence). The CDR3 protein is CSARDRGPSTDTQYF.

This chain connects TRBV6-1 to TRBJ2-1; checking the TCRdb D call of TRBD2 is not possible without DNA. The CDR3 totals 14 residues. Germline CDR1 MNHNS, CDR2 SASEGT. CDR3 amino acids: CAIRGRGPHNEQFF.

This sequence joins TRBV5-1 and TRBJ1-1; with no DNA, the TCRdb D assignment of TRBD1 cannot be verified. This CDR3 is 14 amino acids long. Germline assignment: CDR1 SGHRS and CDR2 YFSETQ. The CDR3 is CASGTGGMNTEAFF.

CDR3 residues: CASSLRSGGELFF. The V and J genes are TRBV4-3 and TRBJ2-2. CDR1 is LGHNA, CDR2 YSLEER, per germline. The CDR3 is 13 amino acids.

The chain uses TRBV12-3 or TRBV12-4 and TRBJ1-3; the D call of TRBD1 rests on TCRdb alone, since no DNA is present to check it. This CDR3 comprises 14 residues. This CDR3 is CASSSRTGENTIYF.

The CDR3: CASSVSVTKNIQYF. The chain joins TRBV12-3 or TRBV12-4 to TRBJ2-4. The CDR3 length is 14 residues.

The chain links TRBV12-3 or TRBV12-4 to TRBJ2-1; TCRdb designates TRBD1, a call that cannot be tested without DNA. The CDR3 runs to 15 residues. This chain's CDR3 is CASSPRDGLYNEQFF.

The CDR3 protein is CASSLPVYYEQYF. V is TRBV7-9 and J is TRBJ2-7. Germline V gene data show CDR1 as SEHNR and CDR2 as FQNEAQ (reference sequence). The CDR3 covers 13 residues.

This rearrangement joins TRBV12-3 or TRBV12-4 to TRBJ2-7. The CDR3 has 12 residues. The CDR3 is CASSLTVGEQYF.

CDR3 amino acids: CASPRTGGETQYF. The chain employs TRBV21-1 and TRBJ2-5; absent DNA, TCRdb's TRBD1 call cannot be checked. TRBV21-1 is given as a pseudogene. The CDR3 consists of 13 residues.